The 10 T cell receptor beta chains below were found in one sample sequenced in a study of blood T cells in healthy people across ages. Primers used in a second PCR of roughly 6 to 11 cycles were a sample-barcoded 5' primer and a J-beta primer mix. TCRdb used MiXCR to reprocess the 5' RACE reads, holding one entry per CDR3 protein. Of 1.5 million to 2 million distinct CDR3 sequences listed, 28% were seen once; the top ten hold 7.7%. Sequencing was performed on blood. The receptor set was obtained from a young woman in good health.

Here the CDR3 DNA reads TGCGCCAGCAGCTTGGCGGGACTAGCGGCGACCGAGCAGTACTTC. Its translation: CASSLAGLAATEQYF. The chain has TRBV5-1 and TRBJ2-7; 11 nucleotides match TRBD2. V lost 0 bases, J lost 6 bases, and 5 bases stayed unmatched. Per germline, CDR1 SGHRS and CDR2 YFSETQ. The CDR3 totals 15 residues.

J is TRBJ1-6 and V is TRBV27; maybe TRBD1 (5 bases). The germline V gene encodes CDR1 MNHEY and CDR2 SMNVEV (reference sequence). This CDR3 has 13 amino acids. Trimming took 6 bases from V and 5 from J, leaving 8 bases between them. The CDR3 protein is CASRGDHNSPLHF. For the CDR3, the DNA is TGTGCCAGCAGGGGGGACCATAATTCACCCCTCCACTTT.

The table lists this clonotype with a few counts. The chain employs TRBV7-3 and TRBJ2-1; the match to TRBD2 covers 9 bases. The closer fit of TRBJ2-7 to the DNA end suggests the J call may be wrong. The CDR3 is made up of 15 amino acids. CDR1 and CDR2 (germline): SGHTA, FQGTGA. The CDR3 protein is CASSPSGATYNEQYF. In DNA form, the CDR3 reads TGTGCCAGCAGTCCTAGCGGGGCGACCTACAATGAGCAGTACTTC.

V and J are TRBV28 and TRBJ2-3; TRBD1 matches 7 bases. CDR3 length equals 15 residues. CDR1 is MDHEN and CDR2 is SYDVKM in the germline V gene. The V and J ends lost 4 bases and 2 bases, in that order; junction bases with no gene match: 6. The CDR3 bases are TGTGCCAGCAGTTCCCCCGGGACAGCCACAGATACGCAGTATTTT. It translates to CASSSPGTATDTQYF. Full variable domain (remainder filled in from reference TRBV28 and TRBJ2-3): DVKVTQSSRYLVKRTGEKVFLECVQDMDHENMFWYRQDPGLGLRLIYFSYDVKMKEKGDIPEGYSVSREKKERFSLILESASTNQTSMYLCASSSPGTATDTQYFGPGTRLTVL.

This clonotype occurred many times. One junction end does not reproduce the germline sequence, and a read error may be involved. J is TRBJ2-5 and V is TRBV7-3; D remains unclear. The germline CDR1 and CDR2 sequences are SGHTA and FQGTGA. The CDR3 spans 15 residues. The DNA of the CDR3 is TGTGCCAGCAGCTTAACGGGCAGCCGACAAGTGACCCAGTACTTC. Translated, it gives CASSLTGSRQVTQYF. Based on the CDR3 plus reference TRBV7-3 and TRBJ2-5, the full variable domain is GAGVSQTPSNKVTEKGKYVELRCDPISGHTALYWYRQSLGQGPEFLIYFQGTGAADDSGLPNDRFFAVRPEGSVSTLKIQRTERGDSAVYLCASSLTGSRQVTQYFGPGTRLLVL.

This clonotype was seen just once. The CDR3 region is CASSPDRDGNTIYF. The CDR3 DNA reads TGTGCCAGCAGTCCGGACAGGGACGGAAACACCATATATTTT. The chain joins TRBV12-3 or TRBV12-4 to TRBJ1-3, with 8 bases aligning to TRBD1. The CDR3 extends over 14 amino acids. J gave up 4 bases and V 5 bases, and 4 bases lay outside the gene matches.

This chain joins TRBV7-9 and TRBJ2-7; D tentatively fits TRBD1 or TRBD2 (5 bases each). The CDR3 runs to 14 residues. Germline CDR1 SEHNR, CDR2 FQNEAQ (reference sequence). Trimming took 5 bases from V and 2 from J, leaving 13 bases between them. DNA of the CDR3: TGTGCCAGCAGCAGCCGGGACGAAACCTACGAGCAGTACTTC. It encodes CASSSRDETYEQYF.

The rearrangement links TRBV3-1 to TRBJ1-1; D is perhaps TRBD1 (6 bases). Germline V CDR1 and CDR2: LGHDT, YNNKEL (reference sequence). The CDR3 extends over 14 amino acids. V lost 1 base to trimming and J lost 11 bases, with 17 bases between them. The CDR3 protein is CASSQGTAGLRAFF. The CDR3 coding sequence is TGTGCCAGCAGCCAAGGGACAGCCGGTTTACGCGCTTTCTTT.

The chain employs TRBV4-1 and TRBJ2-1; 7 bases map to TRBD1. The CDR3 extends over 16 amino acids. Germline V gives CDR1 MGHRA, CDR2 YSYEKL. V was pared by 0 bases and J by 4 bases, with 6 bases of the junction left unmatched. The CDR3 sequence is CASSQEVGQLYNEQFF. CDR3 nucleotides: TGCGCCAGCAGCCAAGAGGTGGGACAGCTATACAATGAGCAGTTCTTC.

This clonotype was observed at least ten times. The gene calls are TRBV7-2 and TRBJ2-1; D remains unclear. The germline V gene has CDR1 SGHTA and CDR2 FQGNSA. CDR3 length: 13 residues. V lost 2 bases to trimming and J lost 9 bases, with 11 bases between them. The CDR3 loop reads CASSLSVAGEQFF. The CDR3 nucleotides are TGTGCCAGCAGCTTATCAGTCGCAGGTGAGCAGTTCTTC.